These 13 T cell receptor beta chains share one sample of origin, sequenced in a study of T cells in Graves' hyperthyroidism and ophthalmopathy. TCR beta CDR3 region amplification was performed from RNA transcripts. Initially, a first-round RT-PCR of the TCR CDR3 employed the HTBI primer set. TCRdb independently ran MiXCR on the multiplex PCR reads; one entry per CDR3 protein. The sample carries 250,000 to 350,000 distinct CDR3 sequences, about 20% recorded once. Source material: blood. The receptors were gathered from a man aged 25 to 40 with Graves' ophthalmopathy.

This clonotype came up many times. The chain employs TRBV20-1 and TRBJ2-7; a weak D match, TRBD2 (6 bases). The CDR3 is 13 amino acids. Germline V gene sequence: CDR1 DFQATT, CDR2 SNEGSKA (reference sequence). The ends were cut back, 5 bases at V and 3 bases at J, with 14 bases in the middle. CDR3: CSAQGAEGYEQYF. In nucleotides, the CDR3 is TGCAGTGCTCAAGGGGCGGAGGGCTACGAGCAGTACTTC.

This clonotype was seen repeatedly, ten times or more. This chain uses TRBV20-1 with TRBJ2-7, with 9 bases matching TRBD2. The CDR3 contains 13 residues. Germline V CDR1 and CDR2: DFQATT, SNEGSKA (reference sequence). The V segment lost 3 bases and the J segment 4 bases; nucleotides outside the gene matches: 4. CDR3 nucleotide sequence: TGCAGTGCTAGTAGCGGGAGAGGATACGAGCAGTACTTC. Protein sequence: CSASSGRGYEQYF.

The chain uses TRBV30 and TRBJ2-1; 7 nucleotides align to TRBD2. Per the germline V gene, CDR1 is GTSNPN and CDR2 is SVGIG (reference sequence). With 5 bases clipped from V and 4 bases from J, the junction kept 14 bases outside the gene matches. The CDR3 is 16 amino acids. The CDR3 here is CAWDPEGREAYNEQFF. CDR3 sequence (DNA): TGTGCCTGGGACCCCGAGGGGAGGGAAGCGTACAATGAGCAGTTCTTC.

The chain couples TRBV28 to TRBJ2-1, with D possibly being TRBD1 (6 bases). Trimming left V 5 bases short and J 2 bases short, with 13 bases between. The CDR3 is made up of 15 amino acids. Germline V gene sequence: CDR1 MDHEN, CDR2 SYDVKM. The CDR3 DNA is TGTGCCAGCAGTGCAGGGGTCAGCCCCTACAATGAGCAGTTCTTC. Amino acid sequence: CASSAGVSPYNEQFF.

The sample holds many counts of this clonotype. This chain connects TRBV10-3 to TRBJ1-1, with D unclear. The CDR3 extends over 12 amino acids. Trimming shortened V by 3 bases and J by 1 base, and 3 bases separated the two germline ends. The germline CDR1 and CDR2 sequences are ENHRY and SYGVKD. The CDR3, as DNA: TGTGCCATCAGTGAACAGAACACTGAAGCTTTCTTT. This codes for CAISEQNTEAFF.

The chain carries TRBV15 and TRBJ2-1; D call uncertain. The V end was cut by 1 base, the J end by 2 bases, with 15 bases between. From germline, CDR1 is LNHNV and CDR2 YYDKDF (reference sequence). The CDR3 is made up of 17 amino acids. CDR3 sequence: CATSRADLRSTYNEQFF. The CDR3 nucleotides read TGTGCCACCAGCAGAGCCGACCTACGGAGCACCTACAATGAGCAGTTCTTC.

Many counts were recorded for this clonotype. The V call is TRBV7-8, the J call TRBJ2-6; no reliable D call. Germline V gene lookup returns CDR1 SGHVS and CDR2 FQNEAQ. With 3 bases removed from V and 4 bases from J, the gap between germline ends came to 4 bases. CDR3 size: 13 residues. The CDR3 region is CASSFTGANVLTF. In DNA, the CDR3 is TGTGCCAGCAGCTTTACCGGGGCCAACGTCCTGACTTTC.

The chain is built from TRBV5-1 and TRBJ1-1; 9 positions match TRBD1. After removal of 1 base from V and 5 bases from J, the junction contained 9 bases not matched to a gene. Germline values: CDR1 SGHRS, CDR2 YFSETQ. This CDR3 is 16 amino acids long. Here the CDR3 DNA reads TGCGCCAGCAGCTTGCTTGTTGCGACAGGGGGGACTGAAGCTTTCTTT. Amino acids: CASSLLVATGGTEAFF.

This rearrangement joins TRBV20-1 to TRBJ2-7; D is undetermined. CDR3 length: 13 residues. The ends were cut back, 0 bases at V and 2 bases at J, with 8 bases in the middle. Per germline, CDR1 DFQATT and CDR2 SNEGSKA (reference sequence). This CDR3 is CSARESRPYEQYF. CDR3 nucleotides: TGCAGTGCTAGAGAGTCCCGGCCCTACGAGCAGTACTTC.

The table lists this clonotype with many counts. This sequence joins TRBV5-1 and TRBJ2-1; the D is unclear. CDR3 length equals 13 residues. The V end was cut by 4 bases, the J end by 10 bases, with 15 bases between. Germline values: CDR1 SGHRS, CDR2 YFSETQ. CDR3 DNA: TGCGCCAGCAGCCCAAGGTCCGACGGGGAGCAGTTCTTC. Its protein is CASSPRSDGEQFF.

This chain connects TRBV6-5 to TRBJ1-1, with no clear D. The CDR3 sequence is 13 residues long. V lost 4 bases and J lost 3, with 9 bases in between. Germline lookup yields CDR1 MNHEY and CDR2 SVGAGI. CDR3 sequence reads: CASSLGLDTEAFF. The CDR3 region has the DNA TGTGCCAGCAGTTTAGGGCTGGACACTGAAGCTTTCTTT.

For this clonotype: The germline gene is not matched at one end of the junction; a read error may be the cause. The CDR3 region is CASSQVEGYGYIF. The DNA of the CDR3 is TGTGCCAGCAGCCAAGTCGAGGGCTATGGCTACATCTTC. V and J are TRBV3-1 and TRBJ1-2, with unresolved D. The CDR3 extends over 13 amino acids. Germline values: CDR1 LGHDT, CDR2 YNNKEL (reference sequence).

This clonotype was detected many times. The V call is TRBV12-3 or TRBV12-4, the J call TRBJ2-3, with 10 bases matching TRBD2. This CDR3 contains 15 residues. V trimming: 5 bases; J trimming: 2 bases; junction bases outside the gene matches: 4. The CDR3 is CASSTTSGSTDTQYF. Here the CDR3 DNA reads TGTGCCAGCAGTACGACTAGCGGGTCCACAGATACGCAGTATTTT.